Below are 12 T cell receptor beta chains sequenced from a single sample in a study of Ad26.COV2.S vaccination and SARS-CoV-2 variants. Clones were sequenced by immunoSEQ multiplex PCR, and TCRdb holds only the in-frame ones, with some missing. The data show about 330,000 clones, with around 90% seen just once and roughly 6% held by the top ten. Described treatment: some 19 received Ad26.COV2.S at low or high dose, single or two shots; five or six received placebo; per-sample allocation not given. Vaccine and placebo recipients were sampled on day 63 after the first injection. The sample consisted of peripheral blood, taken in a trial of Ad26.COV2.S vaccine versus placebo. The receptors were gathered from a person aged 18-65 years who received the Ad26.COV2.S COVID-19 vaccine or a placebo.

The rearrangement joins TRBV7-8 to TRBJ2-3; D might be TRBD1 or TRBD2, each matching 6 bases. The CDR3 loop spans 17 amino acids. Germline CDR1 SGHVS, CDR2 FQNEAQ. V was clipped by 4 bases and J by 5 bases, with 22 bases between them. CDR3 residues: CASSSARGDKEGDTQYF. The CDR3 coding sequence is TGTGCCAGCAGCTCCGCGAGGGGGGACAAGGAGGGAGATACGCAGTATTTT. The complete variable domain, with remaining parts taken from reference TRBV7-8 and TRBJ2-3, reads GAGVSQSPRYKVAKRGQDVALRCDPISGHVSLFWYQQALGQGPEFLTYFQNEAQLDKSGLPSDRFFAERPEGSVSTLKIQRTQQEDSAVYLCASSSARGDKEGDTQYFGPGTRLTVL.

The chain recombines TRBV6-1 with TRBJ2-1; 10 nucleotides match TRBD2. J lost 5 bases, V lost 4 bases, and 8 bases had no gene match. The CDR3 consists of 16 residues. Germline CDR1 MNHNS, CDR2 SASEGT. The CDR3 is CASSGFSSGGNNEQFF. The CDR3 DNA is TGTGCCAGCAGTGGATTTTCTAGCGGGGGCAACAATGAGCAGTTCTTC.

This clone was picked up one time. The chain links TRBV5-1 to TRBJ1-1; D is ambiguous. Germline V gene lookup returns CDR1 SGHRS and CDR2 YFSETQ. The CDR3 has 13 amino acids. The V gene lost 4 bases and the J gene lost 4 bases, with 11 bases spanning the gap. CDR3 bases: TGCGCCAGCAGCATCCGGACGGGCACTGAAGCTTTCTTT. Translation gives CASSIRTGTEAFF.

V and J are TRBV19 and TRBJ2-7, with D maybe TRBD2 (6 bases). The V end lost 6 bases, the J end lost 6 bases, and 12 bases lay between the germline ends. There are 12 residues in the CDR3. Germline V gene lookup returns CDR1 LNHDA and CDR2 SQIVND (reference sequence). The CDR3 DNA reads TGTGCCAGTAGCTCGGGAGTGGGCGAGCAGTACGTC. This codes for CASSSGVGEQYV.

The chain joins TRBV25-1 to TRBJ1-2; D uncertain. Germline V gives CDR1 MGHDK, CDR2 SYGVNS. Deletions cut 3 bases from V and 4 bases from J, with 9 bases between. CDR3 length: 13 amino acids. The CDR3 reads CASSDSPGYGYTF. In nucleotides, the CDR3 is TGTGCCAGCAGTGACTCCCCAGGCTATGGCTACACCTTC.

The V call is TRBV7-9, the J call TRBJ1-1; D gene uncertain. The germline gives CDR1 SEHNR, CDR2 FQNEAQ (reference sequence). V lost 5 bases and J lost 4, with 8 bases in between. This CDR3 region has 12 residues. Here the CDR3 reads CASSTRTTEAFF. The CDR3 DNA reads as TGTGCCAGCAGCACCAGGACCACTGAAGCTTTCTTT.

The chain carries TRBV18 and TRBJ1-5, with 11 nucleotides matching TRBD1. CDR3 length: 15 amino acids. Trimming at V came to 3 bases and at J to 5 bases, leaving 3 bases not matched to a gene. Germline CDR1 and CDR2: KGHSH and LQKENI. CDR3 sequence: CASSPGQGEHQPQHF. The CDR3 DNA sequence: TGTGCCAGCTCACCGGGACAGGGGGAACATCAGCCCCAGCATTTT.

This clone was observed a single time. The chain has TRBV27 and TRBJ2-2; D not resolved. The CDR3 runs to 16 residues. Trimming took off 1 base at V and 8 bases at J, with 17 bases between the two ends. Germline CDR1 is MNHEY and CDR2 is SMNVEV (reference sequence). The CDR3 DNA reads as TGTGCCAGCAGTTTATTAGGCTACAGTAATAGGGGGGAGCTGTTTTTT. Protein sequence: CASSLLGYSNRGELFF.

A single count supports this clone. For the CDR3, the DNA is TGTGCCAGCTTCCGGAGACAGGAGACAGATACGCAGTATTTT. Protein: CASFRRQETDTQYF. This chain connects TRBV27 to TRBJ2-3; TRBD1 is a possible D gene (6 bases). CDR3 size: 14 residues. Trimming took off 8 bases at V and 3 bases at J, with 15 bases between the two ends. Germline loops: CDR1 MNHEY, CDR2 SMNVEV (reference sequence).

The chain recombines TRBV6-4 with TRBJ2-6; TRBD1 might be the D (5 bases). Looked up from germline, CDR1 is MRHNA and CDR2 is SNTAGT. The V gene lost 2 bases and the J gene lost 2 bases, with 7 bases spanning the gap. The length of the CDR3 is 15 residues. The CDR3 bases are TGTGCCAGCAGTGACGGACAAACTGGGGCCAACGTCCTGACTTTC. This codes for CASSDGQTGANVLTF.

This clone was counted between two and nine times. The rearrangement links TRBV12-3 or TRBV12-4 to TRBJ1-1; the D is unclear. Trimming pared 7 bases from V and 1 base from J, leaving 7 bases between. CDR3 size: 12 residues. The CDR3 DNA follows: TGTGCCAGCATTAGAGGGAACACTGAAGCTTTCTTT. Translation gives CASIRGNTEAFF.

Only a few counts were recorded for this clone. This rearrangement joins TRBV7-9 to TRBJ2-2, with D possibly TRBD1 on 5 matching bases. The CDR3 sequence is 15 residues long. CDR1 and CDR2 from the germline V gene are SEHNR and FQNEAQ (reference sequence). V lost 2 bases to trimming and J lost 0 bases, with 7 bases between them. CDR3 bases: TGTGCCAGCAGCTTATGGACATCGAACACCGGGGAGCTGTTTTTT. Its protein is CASSLWTSNTGELFF.